A few counts support the clone carrying this T cell receptor beta chain. Its antigen remains unknown. These data belong to a study of T-cell memory formation after mild COVID-19. Findings and limits, study-wide: A second wave expanding day 15 to 37 was CD4+-biased; contracting clones were balanced. Contracting CD4+ clones sat mainly in CM and EM; CD8+ in EMRA.

From 5'RACE with constant-segment primers came TCR alpha and TCR beta cDNA libraries that carried sample barcodes and UMIs. Each CDR3 protein is one row after TCRdb ran MiXCR on the 5' RACE reads. The top ten hold around a fifth of the sample, which has some 300,000 distinct CDR3 sequences, 20% to 25% seen once. Sequencing was carried out using PBMCs or a T cell subset sorted from them (not recorded which). The clonotype originates from a man aged 18-30 years who had mild COVID-19 (a few samples of this study predate the infection). Cell type and time point are not known.

The CDR3, as DNA: TGTGCCAGCAGCTTGGGCGGGAGATACAATGAGCAGTTCTTC. As protein: CASSLGGRYNEQFF. The V gene is TRBV5-6, the J gene TRBJ2-1, with 7 bases matching TRBD2. Germline V lookup: CDR1 SGHDT, CDR2 YYEEEE. The CDR3 loop spans 14 amino acids. V was pared by 0 bases and J by 4 bases, with 1 base of the junction left unmatched. Supplemented by reference TRBV5-6 and TRBJ2-1, the full variable domain reads DAGVTQSPTHLIKTRGQQVTLRCSPKSGHDTVSWYQQALGQGPQFIFQYYEEEERQRGNFPDRFSGHQFPNYSSELNVNALLLGDSALYLCASSLGGRYNEQFFGPGTRLTVL.